Below, 31 T cell receptor beta chains from the same sample are listed, as sequenced in a study of blood T cell repertoires in COVID-19. TCRdb's table, derived via immunoSEQ multiplex PCR, lists solely in-frame clones and lacks some. The sample has around 250,000 clones, around 87% seen once. The sequencing input was peripheral blood. These receptors all stem from a woman aged 65 to 85 with active or convalescent COVID-19.

The chain has TRBV6-5 and TRBJ2-6, with D possibly being TRBD1 (5 bases). Germline CDR1 is MNHEY and CDR2 is SVGAGI. Trimming removed 2 bases from V and 1 base from J, with 9 bases in between. This CDR3 region has 16 residues. The CDR3 region is CASSYQGWSGANVLTF. In DNA, the CDR3 is TGTGCCAGCAGTTACCAGGGCTGGTCTGGGGCCAACGTCCTGACTTTC.

There are a few counts of this clone. The chain employs TRBV29-1 and TRBJ1-2; D not resolved. The length of the CDR3 is 13 residues. Trimming took off 6 bases at V and 6 bases at J, with 17 bases between the two ends. The germline V gene encodes CDR1 SQVTM and CDR2 ANQGSEA. DNA of the CDR3: TGCAGCGTAAACGGGAGAGGCCCTAATGGCTACACCTTC. It is translated as CSVNGRGPNGYTF.

The chain links TRBV9 to TRBJ1-3; no clear D gene. Between the trimmed V and J ends, which lost 0 bases and 0 bases, there was a span of 10 bases. CDR3 length: 16 residues. CDR1 is SGDLS and CDR2 is YYNGEE in the germline V gene. CDR3 sequence (DNA): TGTGCCAGCAGCGTAGGGGCGCTGGGCTCTGGAAACACCATATATTTT. Translation: CASSVGALGSGNTIYF.

The genes are TRBV4-3 and TRBJ1-4; 8 bases are shared with TRBD1. Trimming removed 2 bases from V and 8 bases from J; junction bases left unmatched: 4. The germline CDR1 and CDR2 sequences are LGHNA and YSLEER. CDR3 length equals 14 residues. In nucleotides, the CDR3 is TGCGCCAGCAGCCAAATTACAGGGGGAGAAAAACTGTTTTTT. It specifies CASSQITGGEKLFF.

The rearrangement joins TRBV5-1 to TRBJ1-5; no firm D call. CDR3 length: 13 residues. Trimming cost V 4 bases and J 4 bases, with 9 bases left between them. Looked up from germline, CDR1 is SGHRS and CDR2 is YFSETQ. CDR3 loop: CASSPGPNQPQHF. In DNA form, the CDR3 reads TGCGCCAGCAGCCCCGGTCCTAATCAGCCCCAGCATTTT.

This chain links TRBV9 with TRBJ2-2, with D possibly TRBD2 on 6 matching bases. The V and J ends lost 3 bases and 3 bases respectively, with 9 bases between them. The CDR3 loop spans 14 amino acids. Germline values: CDR1 SGDLS, CDR2 YYNGEE. CDR3 DNA sequence: TGTGCCAGCAGCGGACGGGGGTACACCGGGGAGCTGTTTTTT. Encoded protein: CASSGRGYTGELFF.

The V and J genes are TRBV5-4 and TRBJ2-2, with TRBD1 matching 8 bases. Germline assignment: CDR1 SGHNT and CDR2 YYREEE (reference sequence). The CDR3 totals 17 residues. After removal of 1 base from V and 4 bases from J, the junction contained 9 bases not matched to a gene. CDR3 in amino acids: CASSLPWTGRSTGELFF. The CDR3 nucleotides are TGTGCCAGCAGCTTGCCTTGGACAGGGAGGTCCACCGGGGAGCTGTTTTTT.

This clone was detected only a few times. The CDR3 spells CASSHGIGGTEAFF. The CDR3, as DNA: TGTGCCAGCAGTCACGGAATCGGGGGCACTGAAGCTTTCTTT. The chain uses TRBV11-2 and TRBJ1-1; D perhaps matches TRBD1 (5 bases). Germline V gene lookup returns CDR1 SGHAT and CDR2 FQNNGV. V was cut by 6 bases and J by 4 bases, with 15 bases left in between. This CDR3 contains 14 residues.

V usage is TRBV3-1 (or the pseudogene TRBV3-2) and J usage is TRBJ2-7; 7 bases align to TRBD2. The CDR3 extends over 17 amino acids. Germline V gene lookup returns CDR1 LGHDT and CDR2 YNNKEL (reference sequence). V trimming: 0 bases; J trimming: 6 bases; junction bases outside the gene matches: 14. The CDR3 DNA reads TGTGCCAGCAGCCAAGAGGGCCAAAGCGGGACTTTAAGCGAGCAGTACTTC. Translated: CASSQEGQSGTLSEQYF.

This clone was seen just once. This chain links TRBV11-3 with TRBJ1-1; no definite D call. Germline V gene data show CDR1 as SGHNT and CDR2 as YENEEA. The CDR3 has 12 amino acids. V was trimmed by 7 bases and J by 1 base, leaving 7 bases between them. For the CDR3, the DNA is TGTGCCAGCAAAACTGGGAACACTGAAGCTTTCTTT. It translates to CASKTGNTEAFF. Together with reference TRBV11-3 and TRBJ1-1, the CDR3 gives the full variable domain: EAGVVQSPRYKIIEKKQPVAFWCNPISGHNTLYWYLQNLGQGPELLIRYENEEAVDDSQLPKDRFSAERLKGVDSTLKIQPAELGDSAVYLCASKTGNTEAFFGQGTRLTVV.

The chain joins TRBV7-9 to TRBJ2-7; D not resolved. V lost 5 bases to trimming and J lost 3 bases, with 8 bases between them. The CDR3 sequence is 12 residues long. Looked up from germline, CDR1 is SEHNR and CDR2 is FQNEAQ (reference sequence). This chain's CDR3 is CASSIDNYEQYF. The DNA for the CDR3 is TGTGCCAGCAGCATAGACAACTACGAGCAGTACTTC.

The rearrangement links TRBV6-1 to TRBJ2-5; D possibly corresponds to TRBD1 (6 bases). With 3 bases removed from V and 1 base from J, the gap between germline ends came to 15 bases. The CDR3 has 16 residues. Germline CDR1 reads MNHNS; CDR2 reads SASEGT. The CDR3 DNA sequence: TGTGCCAGCAGTGACAGGGGACCGGGCAGCCAAGAGACCCAGTACTTC. It yields the protein CASSDRGPGSQETQYF.

The chain is built from TRBV2 and TRBJ2-2, with D tentatively TRBD2 (5 bases). Germline loops: CDR1 SNHLY, CDR2 FYNNEI. With 8 bases removed from V and 7 bases from J, the gap between germline ends came to 14 bases. The CDR3 is made up of 13 amino acids. The CDR3 nucleotides are TGTGCCAGCCAATTGGAGGCGGGCGGGGAGCTGTTTTTT. It specifies CASQLEAGGELFF.

The J gene is TRBJ1-4, the V gene TRBV7-2, with TRBD1 identical over 7 bases. Trimming took 5 bases from V and 3 from J; bases not matched to a gene: 6. From germline, CDR1 is SGHTA and CDR2 FQGNSA. CDR3 length: 15 residues. CDR3 bases: TGTGCCAGCAGCAAAGGGGGCAGGGCTAATGAAAAACTGTTTTTT. Translation: CASSKGGRANEKLFF.

V is TRBV14 and J is TRBJ2-7; the D is unclear. V lost 8 bases and J lost 2, with 16 bases in between. The CDR3 sequence is 14 residues long. The germline V gene encodes CDR1 SGHDN and CDR2 FVKESK. In DNA form, the CDR3 reads TGTGCCAGCTCGAACCCCCGGCGGACCTACGAGCAGTACTTC. Translated, it gives CASSNPRRTYEQYF.

This chain uses TRBV2 with TRBJ1-2; a possible D gene is TRBD1 (5 bases). Deletions cut 8 bases from V and 13 bases from J, with 20 bases between. Looked up from germline, CDR1 is SNHLY and CDR2 is FYNNEI. This CDR3 is 12 amino acids long. CDR3 protein: CASWRGPGLGTF. CDR3 sequence (DNA): TGTGCCAGCTGGCGGGGCCCTGGTTTAGGCACCTTC.

The J gene is TRBJ1-6, the V gene TRBV6-5, with D perhaps TRBD1 (5 bases). Trimming pared 7 bases from V and 10 bases from J, leaving 20 bases between. Germline loops: CDR1 MNHEY, CDR2 SVGAGI. The CDR3 is 15 amino acids. The CDR3 bases are TGTGCCAGCACCAAATCCTACAGGAAGGAGTCACCCCTCCACTTT. Protein product: CASTKSYRKESPLHF.

The rearrangement links TRBV4-3 to TRBJ2-7; TRBD1 might be the D (5 bases). Germline lookup yields CDR1 LGHNA and CDR2 YSLEER. V lost 1 base and J lost 0, with 10 bases in between. CDR3 length: 15 amino acids. CDR3 amino acids: CASSQVGAVSYEQYF. CDR3 sequence (DNA): TGCGCCAGCAGCCAAGTAGGGGCAGTCTCCTACGAGCAGTACTTC.

V usage is TRBV2 and J usage is TRBJ1-5; D perhaps matches TRBD1 (6 bases). V was trimmed by 4 bases and J by 4 bases, leaving 11 bases between them. The germline gives CDR1 SNHLY, CDR2 FYNNEI. The CDR3 extends over 14 amino acids. As DNA, the CDR3 is TGTGCCAGCAGTGTTGGGCAGGGGAATCAGCCCCAGCATTTT. It codes for CASSVGQGNQPQHF.

The chain links TRBV5-4 to TRBJ1-1; the match to TRBD1 covers 8 bases. This CDR3 contains 16 residues. The V segment lost 2 bases and the J segment 9 bases; nucleotides outside the gene matches: 15. Germline CDR1 and CDR2: SGHNT and YYREEE (reference sequence). The CDR3 DNA reads as TGTGCCAGCAGCTTCCCCTCCCCAGACAGGGGTGCGAAAGCTTTCTTT. Its translation is CASSFPSPDRGAKAFF.

The chain uses TRBV19 and TRBJ1-1, with D possibly being TRBD1 (5 bases). CDR1 and CDR2 from the germline V gene are LNHDA and SQIVND (reference sequence). The V gene lost 3 bases and the J gene lost 0 bases, with 14 bases spanning the gap. The CDR3 loop spans 16 amino acids. The CDR3 is CASSISGIPMNTEAFF. CDR3 bases: TGTGCCAGTAGTATCTCAGGGATCCCCATGAACACTGAAGCTTTCTTT.

V usage is TRBV27 and J usage is TRBJ2-7; 9 nucleotides match TRBD1. Germline loops: CDR1 MNHEY, CDR2 SMNVEV (reference sequence). J lost 6 bases, V lost 7 bases, and 16 bases had no gene match. The CDR3 totals 16 residues. CDR3 coding DNA: TGTGCCAGCACCCCACTTACCGGGACAGGGTTGGCCGAGCAGTACTTC. Translating it yields CASTPLTGTGLAEQYF.

This clone was observed a few times. The chain combines TRBV6-5 with TRBJ1-1, with D uncertain. The CDR3 is made up of 14 amino acids. V was trimmed by 2 bases and J by 2 bases, leaving 9 bases between them. In germline, CDR1 is MNHEY, CDR2 SVGAGI. The CDR3 coding sequence is TGTGCCAGCAGTTACCGAGAACTCAACACTGAAGCTTTCTTT. Protein sequence: CASSYRELNTEAFF.

This chain links TRBV7-9 with TRBJ2-5; 7 positions agree with TRBD1. Per the germline V gene, CDR1 is SEHNR and CDR2 is FQNEAQ (reference sequence). The V segment lost 11 bases and the J segment 5 bases; nucleotides outside the gene matches: 8. This CDR3 is 12 amino acids long. The CDR3 sequence: CAGKGAVETQYF. DNA for the CDR3: TGTGCCGGAAAGGGGGCAGTGGAGACCCAGTACTTC.

J is TRBJ1-5 and V is TRBV18; D is perhaps TRBD1 (6 bases). This CDR3 has 13 amino acids. V shed 2 bases and J shed 9 bases, with 11 bases lying between them. Looked up from germline, CDR1 is KGHSH and CDR2 is LQKENI. In nucleotides, the CDR3 is TGTGCCAGCTCACCAACAGGGTTAGGGCCCCAGCATTTT. Protein product: CASSPTGLGPQHF. Full variable domain (missing parts from reference TRBV18 and TRBJ1-5): NAGVMQNPRHLVRRRGQEARLRCSPMKGHSHVYWYRQLPEEGLKFMVYLQKENIIDESGMPKERFSAEFPKEGPSILRIQQVVRGDSAAYFCASSPTGLGPQHFGDGTRLSIL.

The CDR3 DNA sequence: TGTGCCAGCAGTTCCTACTTACAGGGGGCTCGTTCACCCCTCCACTTT. Translating gives CASSSYLQGARSPLHF. V gene TRBV27 combines with J gene TRBJ1-6, with 9 bases fitting TRBD1. The junction had 10 bases not matched to a gene; V was cut back by 4 bases and J by 9 bases. Germline V gene data show CDR1 as MNHEY and CDR2 as SMNVEV (reference sequence). This CDR3 region has 16 residues.

This chain links TRBV6-2 or TRBV6-3 with TRBJ2-1; possible D gene TRBD2, 5 bases. From germline, CDR1 is MNHEY and CDR2 SVGEGT. The CDR3 has 13 residues. The germline V and J ends were trimmed by 3 bases and 7 bases, with 10 bases remaining between them. The CDR3 bases are TGTGCCAGCAGTTATTTCGGGGTAAATGAGCAGTTCTTC. As protein: CASSYFGVNEQFF.

The rearrangement links TRBV11-2 to TRBJ1-1, with a weak D call TRBD1 (5 bases). V lost 3 bases and J 1 base, leaving 9 bases between the germline ends. This CDR3 spans 14 amino acids. CDR1 is SGHAT, CDR2 FQNNGV, per germline. The DNA for the CDR3 is TGTGCCAGCAGCTTGGGACTTACGAACACTGAAGCTTTCTTT. It is translated as CASSLGLTNTEAFF.

This sequence joins TRBV5-1 and TRBJ2-1; D gene uncertain. V lost 1 base, J lost 7 bases, and 6 bases lay in between. This CDR3 contains 12 residues. In germline, CDR1 is SGHRS, CDR2 YFSETQ. The CDR3 loop is CASSLIQNEQFF. In DNA form, the CDR3 reads TGCGCCAGCAGCTTGATACAGAATGAGCAGTTCTTC.

The rearrangement links TRBV18 to TRBJ1-1; 9 nucleotides align to TRBD1. This CDR3 has 15 residues. Germline values: CDR1 KGHSH, CDR2 LQKENI. V gave up 1 base and J gave up 2 bases; unmatched junction bases: 2. The CDR3 is CASSPRTGVNTEAFF. The DNA of the CDR3 is TGTGCCAGCTCACCACGGACAGGGGTTAACACTGAAGCTTTCTTT.

The V call is TRBV7-3, the J call TRBJ1-5; D perhaps matches TRBD1 (5 bases). V gave up 6 bases and J gave up 6 bases, with 18 bases separating them. The CDR3 has 15 amino acids. Germline loops: CDR1 SGHTA, CDR2 FQGTGA. The CDR3 protein is CASSPQAWGGQPQHF. The CDR3 DNA reads as TGTGCCAGCAGTCCTCAAGCGTGGGGCGGTCAGCCCCAGCATTTT.